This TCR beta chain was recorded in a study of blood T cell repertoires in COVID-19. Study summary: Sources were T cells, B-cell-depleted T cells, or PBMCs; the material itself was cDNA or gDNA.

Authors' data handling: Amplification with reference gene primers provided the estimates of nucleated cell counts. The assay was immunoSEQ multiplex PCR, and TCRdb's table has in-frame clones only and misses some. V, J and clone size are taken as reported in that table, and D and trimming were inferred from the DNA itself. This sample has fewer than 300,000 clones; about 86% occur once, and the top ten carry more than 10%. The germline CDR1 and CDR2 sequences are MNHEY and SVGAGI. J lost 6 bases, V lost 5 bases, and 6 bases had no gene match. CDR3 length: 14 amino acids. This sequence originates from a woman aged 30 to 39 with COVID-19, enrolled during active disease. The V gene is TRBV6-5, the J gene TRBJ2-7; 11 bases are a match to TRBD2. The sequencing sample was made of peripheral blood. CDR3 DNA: TGTGCCAGCAGTCCTTTTAGCGGGGGGGGCGAGCAGTACTTC. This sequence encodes CASSPFSGGGEQYF.